The sequence of this TCR beta chain was determined in a study of beta chain features in type 1 diabetes. At the level of the study: Taken together, all samples contributed nearly 110 million examined sorted cells.

The study's findings and limits: No resolution was reached here on whether HLA type influences TCRB rearrangement. Insertion counts at VDJ junctions were lower in type 1 diabetes patients, who also showed more deletions there.

Turning to this clone: Its target is not known.

The authors reverse transcribed all of the isolated RNA, so sequencing captured expressed TCRB transcripts. Produced via immunoSEQ multiplex PCR; TCRdb's table is partial and in-frame only. Of about 59,000 clones listed, approximately 59% were seen once; the top ten hold about 2.2%. The CDR3 has 13 amino acids. J gave up 3 bases and V 5 bases, and 2 bases lay outside the gene matches. Germline V lookup: CDR1 MNHNS, CDR2 SASEGT. Material for sequencing was Tregs from blood. The rearrangement joins TRBV6-1 to TRBJ2-3; 7 nucleotides line up with TRBD1. The receptor's source is a woman under 30 in good health. The CDR3 bases are TGTGCCAGCAGTCTACAGGGGACAGATACGCAGTATTTT. Protein sequence: CASSLQGTDTQYF.